This T cell receptor (beta chain) was recovered during a study of control samples from healthy donors and cancer patients. The germline V gene encodes CDR1 SGHTA and CDR2 FQGNSA. This CDR3 region has 13 residues. V lost 1 base and J 16 bases, leaving 14 bases between the germline ends. This clone was counted once. Produced via immunoSEQ multiplex PCR; TCRdb's table is partial and in-frame only. The top ten hold approximately 0.58% of the sample, which has some 120,000 clones, around 94% seen once. The sample comprised PBMCs. V is TRBV7-2 and J is TRBJ2-6; D may be TRBD1 (6 bases). This sequence was found in a man older than 75 with head and neck cancer. The DNA for the CDR3 is TGTGCCAGCAGCTTAGACGGACAGAATTTTCTGACTTTC. Translating gives CASSLDGQNFLTF.